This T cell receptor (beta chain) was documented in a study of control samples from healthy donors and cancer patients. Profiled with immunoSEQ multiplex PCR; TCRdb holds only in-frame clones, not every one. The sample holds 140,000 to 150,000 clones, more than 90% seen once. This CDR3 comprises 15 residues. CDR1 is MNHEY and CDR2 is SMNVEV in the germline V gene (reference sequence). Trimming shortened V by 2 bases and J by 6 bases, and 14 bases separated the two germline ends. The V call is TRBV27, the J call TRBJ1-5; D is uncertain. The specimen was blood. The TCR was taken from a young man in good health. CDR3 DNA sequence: TGTGCCAGCAGTTTAATAGCCGGGGTCCTTCAGCCCCAGCATTTT. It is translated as CASSLIAGVLQPQHF.